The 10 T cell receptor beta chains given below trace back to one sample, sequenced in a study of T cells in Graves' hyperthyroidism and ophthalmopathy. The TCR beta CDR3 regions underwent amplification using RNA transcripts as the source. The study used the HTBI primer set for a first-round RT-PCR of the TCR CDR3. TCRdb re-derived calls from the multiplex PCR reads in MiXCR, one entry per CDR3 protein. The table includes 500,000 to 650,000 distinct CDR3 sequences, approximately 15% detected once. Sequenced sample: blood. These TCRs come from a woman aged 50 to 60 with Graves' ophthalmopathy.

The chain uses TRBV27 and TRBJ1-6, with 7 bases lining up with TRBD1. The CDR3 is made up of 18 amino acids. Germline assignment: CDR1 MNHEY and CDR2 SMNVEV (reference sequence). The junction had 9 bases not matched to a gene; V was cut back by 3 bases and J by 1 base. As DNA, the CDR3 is TGTGCCAGCAGTTTCTTGTCGAGGGGGCTATCCTATAATTCACCCCTCCACTTT. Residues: CASSFLSRGLSYNSPLHF.

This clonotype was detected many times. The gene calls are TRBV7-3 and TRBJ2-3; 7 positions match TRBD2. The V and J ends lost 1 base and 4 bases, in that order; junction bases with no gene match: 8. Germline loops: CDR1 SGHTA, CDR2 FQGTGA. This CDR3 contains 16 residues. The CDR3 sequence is CASSLSGGRSSDTQYF. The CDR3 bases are TGTGCCAGCAGCTTAAGCGGCGGGAGATCGTCAGATACGCAGTATTTT.

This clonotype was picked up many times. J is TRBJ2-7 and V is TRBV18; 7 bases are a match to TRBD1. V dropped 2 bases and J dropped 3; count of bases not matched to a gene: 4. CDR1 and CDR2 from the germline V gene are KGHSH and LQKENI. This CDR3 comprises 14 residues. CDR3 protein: CASSPRQGGYEQYF. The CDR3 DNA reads TGTGCCAGCTCACCAAGACAGGGTGGCTACGAGCAGTACTTC.

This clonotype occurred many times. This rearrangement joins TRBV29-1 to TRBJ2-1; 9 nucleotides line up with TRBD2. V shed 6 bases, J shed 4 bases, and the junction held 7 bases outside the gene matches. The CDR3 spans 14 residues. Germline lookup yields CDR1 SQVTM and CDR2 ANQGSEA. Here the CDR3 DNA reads TGCAGCGTAGAGGGACTAGCACTGTACAATGAGCAGTTCTTC. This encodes CSVEGLALYNEQFF.

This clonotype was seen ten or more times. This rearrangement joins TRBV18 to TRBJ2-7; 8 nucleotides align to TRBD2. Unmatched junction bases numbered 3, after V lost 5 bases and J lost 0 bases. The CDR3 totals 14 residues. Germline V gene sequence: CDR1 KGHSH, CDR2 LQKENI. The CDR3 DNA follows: TGTGCCAGCTCAGTAGCGGGATCCTCCTACGAGCAGTACTTC. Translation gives CASSVAGSSYEQYF.

The CDR3 nucleotides read TGCGCCAGCAGCCGGACAGGGGACGAAGAGACCCAGTACTTC. This gives the protein CASSRTGDEETQYF. V is TRBV5-1 and J is TRBJ2-5; 9 bases align to TRBD1. J was trimmed by 3 bases and V by 4 bases; bases with no gene match: 4. The CDR3 loop spans 14 amino acids. CDR1 and CDR2 from the germline V gene are SGHRS and YFSETQ.

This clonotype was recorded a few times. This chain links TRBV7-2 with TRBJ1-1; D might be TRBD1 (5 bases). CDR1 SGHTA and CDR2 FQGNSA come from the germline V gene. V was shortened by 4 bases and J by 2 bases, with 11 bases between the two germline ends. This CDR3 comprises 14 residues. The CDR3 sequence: CASSSKQVNTEAFF. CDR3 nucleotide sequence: TGTGCCAGCAGCTCCAAACAGGTAAACACTGAAGCTTTCTTT. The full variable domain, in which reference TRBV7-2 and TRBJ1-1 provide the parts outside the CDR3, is GAGVSQSPSNKVTEKGKDVELRCDPISGHTALYWYRQSLGQGLEFLIYFQGNSAPDKSGLPSDRFSAERTGGSVSTLTIQRTQQEDSAVYLCASSSKQVNTEAFFGQGTRLTVV.

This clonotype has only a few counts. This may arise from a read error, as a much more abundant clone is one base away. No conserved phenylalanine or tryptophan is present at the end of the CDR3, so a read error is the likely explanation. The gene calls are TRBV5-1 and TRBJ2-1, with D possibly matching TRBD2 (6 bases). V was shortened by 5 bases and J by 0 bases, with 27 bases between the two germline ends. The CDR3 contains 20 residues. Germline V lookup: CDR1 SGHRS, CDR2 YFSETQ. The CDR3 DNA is TGCGCCAGCAGGGGACGGGACTCCAAACACCCCGAGGGCTCCTACAATGAGCAGTTCCTC. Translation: CASRGRDSKHPEGSYNEQFL.

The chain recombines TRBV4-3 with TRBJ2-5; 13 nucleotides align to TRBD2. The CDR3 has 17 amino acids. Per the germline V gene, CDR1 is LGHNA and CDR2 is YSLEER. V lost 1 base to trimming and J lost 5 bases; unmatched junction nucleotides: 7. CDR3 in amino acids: CASSQGLAGGIAETQYF. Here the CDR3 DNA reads TGCGCCAGCAGCCAAGGACTAGCGGGAGGTATCGCGGAGACCCAGTACTTC.

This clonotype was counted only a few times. The CDR3 spells CASSRERGAGEAFF. CDR3 sequence (DNA): TGTGCCAGCAGCCGAGAAAGGGGCGCGGGGGAAGCTTTCTTT. This chain joins TRBV4-2 and TRBJ1-1; D is perhaps TRBD1 (5 bases). Germline-derived CDR1 and CDR2 are LGHNA and YNFKEQ. The length of the CDR3 is 14 residues. V was pared by 4 bases and J by 8 bases, with 17 bases between.